The next 14 T cell receptor beta chains were all read from a single sample in a study of cytomegalovirus exposure and HLA in healthy donors. The PCR contained 60 Vbeta and 13 Jbeta primers. Sequenced by immunoSEQ multiplex PCR; TCRdb stores in-frame clones only, minus some. The repertoire includes 100,000 to 150,000 clones, under 85% of them detected once, and roughly 6.3% sits in the top ten. Sequenced: PBMCs. The receptor source for this set is a woman between 45 and 60 years old in good health and CMV-seropositive.

The chain employs TRBV7-2 and TRBJ2-7; 9 positions agree with TRBD2. There are 18 residues in the CDR3. V shed 3 bases and J 7 bases; nucleotides not matched to a gene: 19. Germline V gene sequence: CDR1 SGHTA, CDR2 FQGNSA. The DNA of the CDR3 is TGTGCCAGCAGCTTGGGCATTAGGGGACTAGCCATAAGGGGGGAGCAGTACTTC. Protein sequence: CASSLGIRGLAIRGEQYF.

The rearrangement joins TRBV7-6 to TRBJ2-1; tentatively, D is TRBD2 (5 bases). Deletions cut 1 base from V and 9 bases from J, with 16 bases between. The CDR3 has 15 residues. Germline V gene lookup returns CDR1 SGHVS and CDR2 FNYEAQ. CDR3: CASSLVMGPRGEQFF. The CDR3 region has the DNA TGTGCCAGCAGCTTAGTTATGGGCCCACGGGGTGAGCAGTTCTTC.

The V and J genes are TRBV19 and TRBJ2-2; 15 bases map to TRBD2. CDR3 length: 16 residues. V lost 4 bases to trimming and J lost 6 bases; unmatched junction nucleotides: 3. Looked up from germline, CDR1 is LNHDA and CDR2 is SQIVND (reference sequence). In DNA form, the CDR3 reads TGTGCCAGTAGTAGGCGGACTAGCGGGGGGGCCGGGGAGCTGTTTTTT. This encodes CASSRRTSGGAGELFF.

The V gene is TRBV7-2, the J gene TRBJ2-3; D is possibly TRBD1 (6 bases). V shed 5 bases and J shed 9 bases, with 15 bases lying between them. This CDR3 spans 13 amino acids. Looked up from germline, CDR1 is SGHTA and CDR2 is FQGNSA. This CDR3 reads CASSPDRPRTQYF. Here the CDR3 DNA reads TGTGCCAGCAGCCCAGACAGGCCCAGAACGCAGTATTTT. The complete variable domain, with remaining parts taken from reference TRBV7-2 and TRBJ2-3, reads GAGVSQSPSNKVTEKGKDVELRCDPISGHTALYWYRQSLGQGLEFLIYFQGNSAPDKSGLPSDRFSAERTGGSVSTLTIQRTQQEDSAVYLCASSPDRPRTQYFGPGTRLTVL.

The chain carries TRBV5-4 and TRBJ2-1; 11 bases match TRBD2. This CDR3 has 15 residues. Trimming took 0 bases from V and 8 from J; bases not matched to a gene: 4. The germline V gene encodes CDR1 SGHNT and CDR2 YYREEE (reference sequence). The CDR3 here is CASSLDSGGVDEQFF. DNA for the CDR3: TGTGCCAGCAGCTTGGATAGCGGGGGGGTCGATGAGCAGTTCTTC. Supplemented by reference TRBV5-4 and TRBJ2-1, the full variable domain reads ETGVTQSPTHLIKTRGQQVTLRCSSQSGHNTVSWYQQALGQGPQFIFQYYREEENGRGNFPPRFSGLQFPNYSSELNVNALELDDSALYLCASSLDSGGVDEQFFGPGTRLTVL.

Ten or more counts support this clone. This chain uses TRBV7-9 with TRBJ2-5; D is undetermined. V was cut by 8 bases and J by 7 bases, with 8 bases left in between. Germline CDR1 and CDR2: SEHNR and FQNEAQ (reference sequence). This CDR3 has 10 residues. The CDR3 spells CASALGTQYF. The CDR3, as DNA: TGTGCCAGCGCCCTCGGGACCCAGTACTTC.

The chain couples TRBV27 to TRBJ1-1, with D unclear. The CDR3 is made up of 13 amino acids. Trimming took 5 bases from V and 0 from J, leaving 7 bases between them. Looked up from germline, CDR1 is MNHEY and CDR2 is SMNVEV (reference sequence). The CDR3 nucleotides read TGTGCCAGCAGTAGAGTGATGAACACTGAAGCTTTCTTT. Residues: CASSRVMNTEAFF.

This clone has just a few counts. J is TRBJ1-1 and V is TRBV6-1, with TRBD1 as a possible D gene (6 bases). This CDR3 has 15 amino acids. The germline V and J ends were trimmed by 6 bases and 1 base, with 15 bases remaining between them. CDR1 MNHNS and CDR2 SASEGT come from the germline V gene. For the CDR3, the DNA is TGTGCCAGCAGAATCATGACGGGACAGAACACTGAAGCTTTCTTT. This encodes CASRIMTGQNTEAFF.

In nucleotides, the CDR3 is TGTGCCAGCGGGCTCCACTCAGGGGGTAATGGAAACACCATATATTTT. It yields the protein CASGLHSGGNGNTIYF. This chain joins TRBV7-2 and TRBJ1-3; 7 nucleotides match TRBD1. Germline assignment: CDR1 SGHTA and CDR2 FQGNSA. The ends lost 8 bases at V and 3 bases at J; junction bases unmatched: 13. The CDR3 is 16 residues long. Full variable domain (outside the CDR3, taken from reference TRBV7-2 and TRBJ1-3): GAGVSQSPSNKVTEKGKDVELRCDPISGHTALYWYRQSLGQGLEFLIYFQGNSAPDKSGLPSDRFSAERTGGSVSTLTIQRTQQEDSAVYLCASGLHSGGNGNTIYFGEGSWLTVV.

The chain combines TRBV19 with TRBJ1-2, with TRBD1 identical over 7 bases. With 9 bases clipped from V and 10 bases from J, the junction kept 5 bases outside the gene matches. The germline V gene has CDR1 LNHDA and CDR2 SQIVND (reference sequence). This CDR3 region has 10 residues. CDR3 DNA sequence: TGTGCCAGCGGACAGGCGGCCTACACCTTC. This encodes CASGQAAYTF. Full variable domain (outside the CDR3, taken from reference TRBV19 and TRBJ1-2): DGGITQSPKYLFRKEGQNVTLSCEQNLNHDAMYWYRQDPGQGLRLIYYSQIVNDFQKGDIAEGYSVSREKKESFPLTVTSAQKNPTAFYLCASGQAAYTFGSGTRLTVV.

The J gene is TRBJ2-5, the V gene TRBV19; 12 positions match TRBD2. Looked up from germline, CDR1 is LNHDA and CDR2 is SQIVND (reference sequence). J gave up 5 bases and V 10 bases, and 5 bases lay outside the gene matches. The CDR3 is made up of 13 amino acids. The CDR3 sequence is CATRTSGVETQYF. The CDR3 DNA is TGTGCCACCCGGACTAGCGGGGTCGAGACCCAGTACTTC.

The genes are TRBV29-1 and TRBJ2-2; tentative D call: TRBD1 (5 bases). Trimming pared 4 bases from V and 6 bases from J, leaving 18 bases between. The CDR3 is 15 residues long. CDR1 and CDR2 (germline): SQVTM, ANQGSEA. CDR3 protein: CSVAQENSPAGELFF. CDR3 bases: TGCAGCGTTGCACAGGAAAATAGCCCGGCCGGGGAGCTGTTTTTT.

This chain links TRBV18 with TRBJ1-1; 7 bases match TRBD1. Germline values: CDR1 KGHSH, CDR2 LQKENI. The CDR3 totals 17 residues. J was trimmed by 0 bases and V by 6 bases; bases with no gene match: 13. The CDR3 is CASSAQGQVVMNTEAFF. CDR3 in DNA: TGTGCCAGCTCCGCACAGGGGCAAGTAGTTATGAACACTGAAGCTTTCTTT.

The chain combines TRBV5-1 with TRBJ1-4; TRBD1 aligns across 8 bases. V trimming: 2 bases; J trimming: 6 bases; junction bases outside the gene matches: 6. From germline, CDR1 is SGHRS and CDR2 YFSETQ. This CDR3 comprises 15 residues. CDR3 sequence: CASSFTGGTDEKLFF. The DNA for the CDR3 is TGCGCCAGCAGCTTCACAGGGGGGACGGATGAAAAACTGTTTTTT.